Listed below are T cell receptor beta chains from one sample, sequenced in a study of cytomegalovirus exposure and HLA in healthy donors. The protocol was immunoSEQ multiplex PCR, while the TCRdb copy is restricted to in-frame clones and leaves out a portion. The sample shows under 200,000 clones, roughly 70% of them seen only once. Material for sequencing was PBMCs. The source of these receptors is a woman younger than 45 in good health and CMV-seronegative. Each CDR3 is given with its conserved first and last residue.

>TRBV11-2
CASNFVQGGTEAFF
>TRBV6-1
CASSVEVLTEAFF
>TRBV5-6
CASSLVRTSFLETQYF
>TRBV7-8
CASSLSYMQAGYGYTF
>TRBV4-1
CASSQEERTPYTDTQYF
>TRBV6-6
CASRLAGHVGAYEQYF
>TRBV10-3
CAISDTNTGELFF
>TRBV11-2
CASSLQGGNTEAFF
>TRBV7-9
CASSLNRVSTDTQYF
>TRBV6-1
CAGSPQGDSNQPQHF
>TRBV27
CASSLRGGYTGELFF
>TRBV7-7
CASSLGLASTDTQYF
>TRBV29-1
CSVGYRPTGELFF
>TRBV29-1
CSVGIRLAGGRSNIQYF
>TRBV19
CASRGASSGNQPQHF
>TRBV6-1
CASSVLAGGTETQYF
>TRBV5-4
CASSPGGQNAYNEQFF
>TRBV5-1
CASSPGTGWTEAFF
>TRBV30
CAWTGGADYEQYF
>TRBV27
CASRRLLSRGTSAAYEQYF
>TRBV11-2
CASSSTDTQYF
>TRBV7-7
CAGRSGTANTGELFF
>TRBV4-2
CASSQLPRDSSFNSYEQYF
>TRBV9
CASSVTFGNTGELFF
>TRBV2
CASTVAGHQPQHF
>TRBV27
CASSSYERTGIVTDTQYF
>TRBV18
CASSPSGEKTQYF
>TRBV6-5
CASSYSSGVVRNTIYF
>TRBV6-1
CASSETGTINSGNTIYF
>TRBV5-1
CASSSWTGGELFF
>TRBV7-2
CASSWGQFNTEAFF
>TRBV4-1
CASSQVLGTSGSYEQYF
>TRBV5-5
CASSFREPPYEQYF
>TRBV25-1
CASSISLELNEKLFF
>TRBV9
CASSVDRRGGANVLTF
>TRBV4-3
CASSPGLAGNEQFF
>TRBV5-4
CASSLTSGGADTQYF
>TRBV19
CASRWTGGAEQYF
>TRBV5-4
CASSSPTGRSYNEQFF
>TRBV7-8
CASSQGNSASGVYEQYF
>TRBV7-2
CASSKLSGGNTDTQYF
>TRBV30
CAWGTGGTKQGLNEQYF
>TRBV19
CASSFGQGDYEQYF
>TRBV6-1
CASSEAILGGASPLHF
>TRBV15
CATRMSGLNTEAFF
>TRBV9
CASGDSGTGGEKLFF
>TRBV6-1
CASSEKIGRGGLLGDTQYF
>TRBV27
CASSSHQTQRGYGYTF
>TRBV5-1
CASSEGAGKTQYF
>TRBV7-9
CASSPRQGNYEQYF
>TRBV2
CASSEIRGTGGYTF
>TRBV4-2
CASSTGGAGELFF
>TRBV5-8
CASSSRGGFQETQYF
>TRBV5-1
CASSLVGGSDYEQYF
>TRBV2
CASSQLRQGNTEAFF
>TRBV5-1
CASSLAGVGGHGQYF
>TRBV10-3
CATSTSGRSADTQYF